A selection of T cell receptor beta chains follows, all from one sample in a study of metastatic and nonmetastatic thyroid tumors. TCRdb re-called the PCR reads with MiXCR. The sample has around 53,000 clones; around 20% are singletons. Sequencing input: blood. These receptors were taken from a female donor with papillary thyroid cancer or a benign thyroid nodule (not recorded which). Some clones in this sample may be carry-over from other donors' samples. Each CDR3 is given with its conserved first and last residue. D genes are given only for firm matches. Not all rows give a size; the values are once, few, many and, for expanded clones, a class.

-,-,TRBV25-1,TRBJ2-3,TGTGCCAGCAGTGAATATTCCTCCCACACAGATACGCAGTATTTT,CASSEYSSHTDTQYF
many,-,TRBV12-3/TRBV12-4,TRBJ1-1,TGTGCCAGCAGTAGTCGGGGGGGAGCTTTCTTT,CASSSRGGAFF
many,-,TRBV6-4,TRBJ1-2,TGTGCCAGCAGACAGCAAACGGGTGCGGGGTCTTATGGCTACACCTTC,CASRQQTGAGSYGYTF
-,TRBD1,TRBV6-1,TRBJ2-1,TGTGCCAGCAGACCCGACAGGGGTCCCTACAATGAGCAGTTCTTC,CASRPDRGPYNEQFF
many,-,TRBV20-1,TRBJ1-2,TGCAGTGCTAGTCAGGGGCCGGATTATGGCTACACCTTC,CSASQGPDYGYTF
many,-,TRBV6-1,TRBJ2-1,TGTGCCAGCAGTTGGGACAACAATGAGCAGTTCTTC,CASSWDNNEQFF
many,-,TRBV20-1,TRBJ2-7,TGCAGTGCTAGAGTTACCACAGCCGAGCAGTACTTC,CSARVTTAEQYF
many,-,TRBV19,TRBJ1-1,TGTGCCAGTAGTGCTAGGAACACTGAAGCTTTCTTT,CASSARNTEAFF
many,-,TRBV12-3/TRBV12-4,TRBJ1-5,TGTGCCAGCAGTCAAATCGGAAACAATCAGCCCCAGCATTTT,CASSQIGNNQPQHF
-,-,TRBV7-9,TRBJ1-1,TGTGCCAGCAGTATAACTGGACCGCCTGAAGCTTTCTTT,CASSITGPPEAFF
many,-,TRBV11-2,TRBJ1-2,TGTGCCAGCAGCATAGACGGCGGCGGGTACAACTATGGCTACACCTTC,CASSIDGGGYNYGYTF
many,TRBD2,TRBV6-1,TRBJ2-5,TGTGCCAGCAGTGAAAGCAGTAGAAGCGGGGGGCAGGAGACCCAGTACTTC,CASSESSRSGGQETQYF
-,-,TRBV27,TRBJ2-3,TGTACCAGCAGTGTCTCGGGATTCACAGATACGCAGTATTTT,CTSSVSGFTDTQYF
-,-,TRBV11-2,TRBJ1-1,TGTGCCAGCAGCTCTTTGACTCCTACGAGACAGTGTCCGACTGAAGCTTTCTTT,CASSSLTPTRQCPTEAFF
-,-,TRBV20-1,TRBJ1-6,TGCAGTGCTAGAGATCCCCTTGGAGGGCGGGGTTCACCCCTCCACTTT,CSARDPLGGRGSPLHF